A single sample gave rise to the 2 T cell receptor beta chains below, sequenced in a study of shared clonotypes between healthy human individuals. Naive CD8 cells lacked CD45RO, underwent positive selection for CCR7 and left out terminally differentiated effector memory CD45RA+ cells. TCRdb keeps only in-frame clones here, not all; method: immunoSEQ multiplex PCR. This sample carries some 2,100,000 clones, roughly 91% of them seen once, and the ten largest clones take about 1.5%. What was sequenced was naive CD8+ T cells from PBMCs. The receptors originated from a young man in good health. Some clones in this sample may be carry-over from other donors' samples.

The rearrangement links TRBV7-9 to TRBJ1-2; D remains ambiguous. CDR3 length equals 16 residues. The V gene's germline CDR1 is SEHNR and CDR2 FQNEAQ (reference sequence). Trimming removed 0 bases at V and 1 base at J, with 12 bases between. The CDR3 region is CASSLAPLEDNYGYTF. The CDR3 DNA reads TGTGCCAGCAGCTTAGCACCCTTAGAGGATAACTATGGCTACACCTTC.

The genes are TRBV27 and TRBJ2-7, with 10 bases that match TRBD1. The CDR3 extends over 16 amino acids. The J segment lost 3 bases and the V segment lost 0 bases, leaving 5 bases of the junction unmatched. CDR1 and CDR2 (germline): MNHEY, SMNVEV (reference sequence). CDR3 sequence (DNA): TGTGCCAGCAGTTTATCCGCCGGGACAGGGGACTACGAGCAGTACTTC. This encodes CASSLSAGTGDYEQYF.